What follows is one TCR beta chain and its context. Its antigen remains undetermined. Within one base of it there is no much larger clone, and no base qualities were kept. This specimen belongs to a study of blood T cell repertoires in COVID-19 (TCRdb year 2020). Regarding the study in general: Samples covering the acute and convalescent phases of COVID-19 were provided by collaborators in the United States, Italy and Spain. The material from the prospective study consisted of cDNA or gDNA derived from T cells, B-cell-depleted T cells, or PBMCs. Subjects who had been exposed to COVID-19, were actively infected with it, or had recovered from it provided the deeply sampled blood TCRbeta repertoires that made up the dataset. The repertoires were released in a freely available public database intended as a resource for research on the immune response to SARS-CoV-2. The samples were drawn from the first 160 participants of the ongoing ImmuneRACE study and from some 1,300 subjects provided by 6 global collaborators. A de-identified subject ID, COVID-19 status, age in years and sex were almost always included in the sample metadata. Where available, HLA class I and class II types were taken from metadata supplied by the sample provider and were not determined by assay-based typing.

Collaborating institutions collected whole blood in K2EDTA tubes following their own protocols. For TCRbeta analysis, collaborators shipped samples in one of three forms: frozen whole blood, isolated PBMCs, or DNA extracted from either of those sample types. General study outcomes and caveats: The quantity of clinical and demographic metadata differed by source and by participant and was supplied without curation.

Measured from the cysteine to the phenylalanine, the CDR3 is 13 residues long. The read is trimmed to its CDR3 DNA, 39 bases read in frame from base 1. Via the germline V gene, CDR1 is SGHNT and CDR2 YENEEA. V sheds 4 bases and J sheds 7 bases, leaving 10 bases between their ends. The immunoSEQ Assay, a bias-controlled multiplex PCR, was used to amplify TCRbeta CDR3 regions from genomic DNA. As for the authors' bioinformatics: The number of nucleated cells in each sample was estimated by amplification of reference gene primers within the assay. To quantify the absolute abundance of each unique TCRbeta CDR3 rearrangement, sequence reads were collapsed and filtered. For each sample, productive Simpson clonality was calculated by taking the square root of Simpson's diversity index across productive rearrangements. This immuneACCESS table, as held by TCRdb, lists in-frame sequences with V and J called but not all clones. Of the missing ones, under half trace to an unresolved V gene in checked studies; the others have no known cause. D and trimming were read from the DNA, whereas the V and J calls and clone size are those reported in that table. This sample is represented by 64,000 or so clones; around 73% of them were singletons. The biggest ten clones account for 10% to 15% of the sample.

The sequenced material came from peripheral blood. Rearrangement joined TRBV11-3 to TRBJ2-2; TRBD1 could be the D gene, as 5 bases match. This TCR was sampled from an elderly man with acute or convalescent COVID-19. The sequenced DNA: TGTGCCAGCAGCTATCCCGACAGCGGGGAGCTGTTTTTT. This is translated as CASSYPDSGELFF.